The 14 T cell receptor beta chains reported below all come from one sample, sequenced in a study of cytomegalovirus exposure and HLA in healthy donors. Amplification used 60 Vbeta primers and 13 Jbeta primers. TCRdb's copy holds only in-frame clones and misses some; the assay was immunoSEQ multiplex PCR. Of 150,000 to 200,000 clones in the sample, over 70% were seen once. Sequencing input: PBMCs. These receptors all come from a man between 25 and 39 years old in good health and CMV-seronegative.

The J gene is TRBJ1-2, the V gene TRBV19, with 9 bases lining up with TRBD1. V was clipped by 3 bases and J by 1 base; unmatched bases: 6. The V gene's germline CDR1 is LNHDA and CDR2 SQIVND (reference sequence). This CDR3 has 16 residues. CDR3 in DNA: TGTGCCAGTAGTATGGCAGGACAGGGGATTAACTATGGCTACACCTTC. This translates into CASSMAGQGINYGYTF.

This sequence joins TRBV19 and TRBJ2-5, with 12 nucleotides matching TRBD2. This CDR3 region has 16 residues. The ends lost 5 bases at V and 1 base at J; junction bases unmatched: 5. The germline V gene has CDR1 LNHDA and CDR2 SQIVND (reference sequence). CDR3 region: CASSSRTSGTQETQYF. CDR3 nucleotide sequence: TGTGCCAGTAGTTCCCGGACTAGCGGGACCCAAGAGACCCAGTACTTC.

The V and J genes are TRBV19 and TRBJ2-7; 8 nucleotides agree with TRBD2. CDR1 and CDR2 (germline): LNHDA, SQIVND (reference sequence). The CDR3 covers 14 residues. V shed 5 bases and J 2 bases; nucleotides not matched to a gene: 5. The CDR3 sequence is CASSPGGGTYEQYF. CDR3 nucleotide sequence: TGTGCCAGTAGTCCGGGGGGGGGTACCTACGAGCAGTACTTC. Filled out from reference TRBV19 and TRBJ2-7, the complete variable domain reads DGGITQSPKYLFRKEGQNVTLSCEQNLNHDAMYWYRQDPGQGLRLIYYSQIVNDFQKGDIAEGYSVSREKKESFPLTVTSAQKNPTAFYLCASSPGGGTYEQYFGPGTRLTVT.

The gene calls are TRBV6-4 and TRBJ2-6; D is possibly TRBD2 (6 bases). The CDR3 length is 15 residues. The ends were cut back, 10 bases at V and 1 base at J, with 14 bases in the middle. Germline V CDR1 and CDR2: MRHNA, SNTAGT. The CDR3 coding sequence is TGTGCCACCCGCGGGGAACCTTCTGGGGCCAACGTCCTGACTTTC. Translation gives CATRGEPSGANVLTF.

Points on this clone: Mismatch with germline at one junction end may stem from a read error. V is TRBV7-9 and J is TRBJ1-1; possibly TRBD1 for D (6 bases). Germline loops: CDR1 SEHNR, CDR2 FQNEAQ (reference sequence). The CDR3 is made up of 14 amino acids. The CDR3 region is CSSSLQGRNTEAFF. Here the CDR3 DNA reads TGTTCCAGCAGCTTACAGGGAAGGAACACTGAAGCTTTCTTT.

The CDR3: CAISVEAGELFF. DNA for the CDR3: TGTGCCATCAGTGTTGAGGCCGGGGAGCTGTTTTTT. The chain combines TRBV10-3 with TRBJ2-2; the D is unclear. CDR1 is ENHRY, CDR2 SYGVKD, per germline. The CDR3 has 12 amino acids. V lost 4 bases, J lost 6 bases, and 6 bases lay in between.

Written as DNA, the CDR3 is TGCGCCAGCAGCCCTTCCGCGGGCCGGGGCAATCAGCCCCAGCATTTT. Its protein is CASSPSAGRGNQPQHF. This chain links TRBV4-3 with TRBJ1-5; D gene ambiguous. Trimming took off 4 bases at V and 2 bases at J, with 15 bases between the two ends. Germline V gene sequence: CDR1 LGHNA, CDR2 YSLEER. This CDR3 has 16 amino acids.

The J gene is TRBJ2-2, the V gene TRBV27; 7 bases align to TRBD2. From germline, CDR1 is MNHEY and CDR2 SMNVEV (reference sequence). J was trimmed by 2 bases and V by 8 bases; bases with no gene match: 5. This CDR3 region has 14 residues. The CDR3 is CASGGGRNTGELFF. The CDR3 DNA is TGTGCCAGCGGCGGCGGGAGAAACACCGGGGAGCTGTTTTTT.

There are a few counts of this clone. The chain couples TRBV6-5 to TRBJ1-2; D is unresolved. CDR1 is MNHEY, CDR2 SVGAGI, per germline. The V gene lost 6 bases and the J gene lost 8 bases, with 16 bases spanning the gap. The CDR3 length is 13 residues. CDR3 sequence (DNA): TGTGCCAGCAGGGCCGGCGGGGTTGAAGGCTACACCTTC. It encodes CASRAGGVEGYTF.

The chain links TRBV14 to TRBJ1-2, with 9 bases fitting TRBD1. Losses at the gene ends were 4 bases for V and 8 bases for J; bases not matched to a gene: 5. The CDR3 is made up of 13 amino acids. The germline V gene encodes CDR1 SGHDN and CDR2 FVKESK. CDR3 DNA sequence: TGTGCCAGCAGCCTGAGACAGGGGGGGGGCTACACCTTC. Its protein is CASSLRQGGGYTF. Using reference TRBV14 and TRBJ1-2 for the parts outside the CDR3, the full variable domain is EAGVTQFPSHSVIEKGQTVTLRCDPISGHDNLYWYRRVMGKEIKFLLHFVKESKQDESGMPNNRFLAERTGGTYSTLKVQPAELEDSGVYFCASSLRQGGGYTFGSGTRLTVV.

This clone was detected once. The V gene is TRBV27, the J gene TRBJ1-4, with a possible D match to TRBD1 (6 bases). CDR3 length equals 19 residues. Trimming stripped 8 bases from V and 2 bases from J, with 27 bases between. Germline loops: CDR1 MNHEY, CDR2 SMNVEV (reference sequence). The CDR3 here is CASSVGWGLRGNTNEKLFF. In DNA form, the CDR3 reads TGTGCCAGCTCCGTTGGATGGGGCCTCAGGGGTAACACTAATGAAAAACTGTTTTTT.

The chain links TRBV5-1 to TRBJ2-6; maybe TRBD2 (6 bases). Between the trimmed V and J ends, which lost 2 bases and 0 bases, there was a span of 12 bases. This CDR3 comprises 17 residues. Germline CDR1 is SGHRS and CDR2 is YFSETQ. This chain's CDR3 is CASSFGTGSSGANVLTF. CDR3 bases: TGCGCCAGCAGCTTTGGGACTGGGAGCTCTGGGGCCAACGTCCTGACTTTC.

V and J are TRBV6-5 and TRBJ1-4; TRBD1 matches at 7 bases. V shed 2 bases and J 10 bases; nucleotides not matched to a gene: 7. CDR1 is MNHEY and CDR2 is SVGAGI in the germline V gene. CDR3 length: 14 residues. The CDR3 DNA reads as TGTGCCAGCAGTTACACGGGACAGCAGGGAAAACTGTTTTTT. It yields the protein CASSYTGQQGKLFF.

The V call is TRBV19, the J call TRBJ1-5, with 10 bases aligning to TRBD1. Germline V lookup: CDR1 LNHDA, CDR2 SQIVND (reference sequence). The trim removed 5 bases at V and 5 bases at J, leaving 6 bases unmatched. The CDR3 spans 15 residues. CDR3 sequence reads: CASSDFGTGDQPQHF. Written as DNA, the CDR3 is TGTGCCAGTAGTGATTTTGGGACAGGGGATCAGCCCCAGCATTTT.